The sample holds a few counts of the clone carrying this T cell receptor beta chain. Its antigen remains unknown. The data derive from a study of CD8 T cells in ankylosing spondylitis. Study-wide findings and caveats: As reported, disease-linked clones showed significant enrichment in matched ankylosing spondylitis synovial fluid. Eight or nine highly homologous variants made up a TCR beta motif that seemed to typify ankylosing spondylitis blood.

There are 15 residues in the CDR3. Germline assignment: CDR1 SGDLS and CDR2 YYNGEE. Losses at the gene ends were 1 base for V and 5 bases for J; bases not matched to a gene: 6. TCRdb called the 5' RACE reads again in MiXCR, with one record for every CDR3 protein. The sample has under 850,000 distinct CDR3 sequences, under 20% seen once; the top ten hold 15% to 20%. Material for sequencing was blood, either unsorted or a sorted T cell fraction (not recorded which). The chain uses TRBV9 and TRBJ2-1; 7 bases fit TRBD2. This TCR came from a male donor with ankylosing spondylitis. The CDR3 region has the DNA TGTGCCAGCAGCGTACTCGCGGGAGAGCACAATGAGCAGTTCTTC. Translating it yields CASSVLAGEHNEQFF.